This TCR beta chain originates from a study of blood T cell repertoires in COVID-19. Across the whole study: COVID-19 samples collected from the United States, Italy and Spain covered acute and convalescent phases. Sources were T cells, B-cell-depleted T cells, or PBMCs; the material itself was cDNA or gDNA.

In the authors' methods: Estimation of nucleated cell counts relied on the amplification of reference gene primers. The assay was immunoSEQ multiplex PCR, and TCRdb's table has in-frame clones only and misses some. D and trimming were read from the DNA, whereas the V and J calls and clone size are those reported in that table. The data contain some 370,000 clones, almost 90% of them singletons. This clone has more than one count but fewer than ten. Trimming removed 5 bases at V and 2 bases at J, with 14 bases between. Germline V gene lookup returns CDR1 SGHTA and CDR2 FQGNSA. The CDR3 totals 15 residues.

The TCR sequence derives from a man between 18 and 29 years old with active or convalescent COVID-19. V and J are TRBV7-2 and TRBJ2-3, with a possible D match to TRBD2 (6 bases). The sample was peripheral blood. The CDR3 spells CASSVGGAHTDTQYF. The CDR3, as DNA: TGTGCCAGCAGCGTCGGAGGGGCGCACACAGATACGCAGTATTTT.